This passage covers 17 T cell receptor beta chains from one sample sequenced in a study of OX40 agonist ivuxolimab in advanced cancers. Sequenced by immunoSEQ multiplex PCR; TCRdb stores in-frame clones only, minus some. The repertoire consists of around 68,000 clones, with 90% to 95% occurring once and the leading ten covering under 0.4%. The source was CD4+ or CD8+ T cells sorted from blood, collected in a trial of the OX40 agonist ivuxolimab. The receptors derive from an adult with an advanced solid tumor such as melanoma, head and neck, liver or kidney cancer.

This chain connects TRBV19 to TRBJ2-7; TRBD2 aligns across 10 bases. The germline V gene has CDR1 LNHDA and CDR2 SQIVND (reference sequence). J lost 5 bases, V lost 1 base, and 5 bases had no gene match. CDR3 size: 15 residues. CDR3 in DNA: TGTGCCAGTAGTATAGCAAGCGGGAGGGCCGACGAGCAGTACTTC. It translates to CASSIASGRADEQYF.

The chain is built from TRBV10-3 and TRBJ2-6, with 9 bases lining up with TRBD1. CDR1 is ENHRY and CDR2 is SYGVKD in the germline V gene. The length of the CDR3 is 15 residues. The J segment lost 3 bases and the V segment lost 7 bases, leaving 4 bases of the junction unmatched. CDR3 sequence: CAITQGALGANVLTF. The CDR3 DNA reads TGTGCCATCACACAGGGGGCGCTTGGGGCCAACGTCCTGACTTTC.

The chain recombines TRBV5-1 with TRBJ1-4; the D gene is possibly TRBD1 (6 bases). This CDR3 comprises 14 residues. The germline V gene encodes CDR1 SGHRS and CDR2 YFSETQ. Trimming left V 4 bases short and J 6 bases short, with 13 bases between. In nucleotides, the CDR3 is TGCGCCAGCAGCAGCGGGACATGGGATGAAAAACTGTTTTTT. Translated: CASSSGTWDEKLFF.

The V and J genes are TRBV27 and TRBJ1-4; maybe TRBD1 (5 bases). V was clipped by 3 bases and J by 10 bases, with 12 bases between them. CDR3 length equals 13 residues. Germline V gene lookup returns CDR1 MNHEY and CDR2 SMNVEV (reference sequence). The CDR3 DNA follows: TGTGCCAGCAGTTTGTCAGGGTTGGGAAAACTGTTTTTT. Protein: CASSLSGLGKLFF.

The chain joins TRBV19 to TRBJ1-5; weak D call: TRBD1 (5 bases). Germline V gene sequence: CDR1 LNHDA, CDR2 SQIVND (reference sequence). Trimming removed 4 bases from V and 7 bases from J, with 14 bases in between. The CDR3 is made up of 14 amino acids. The chain's CDR3 is CASSTVHGGQPQHF. Written as DNA, the CDR3 is TGTGCCAGTAGTACTGTGCACGGGGGACAGCCCCAGCATTTT.

The chain couples TRBV20-1 to TRBJ1-1; D not certain. The CDR3 loop spans 11 amino acids. In germline, CDR1 is DFQATT, CDR2 SNEGSKA (reference sequence). V was trimmed by 3 bases and J by 6 bases, leaving 8 bases between them. CDR3 DNA: TGCAGTGCTAGTGATTTGGCTGAAGCTTTCTTT. Translated: CSASDLAEAFF.

This clone was counted a single time. The chain uses TRBV5-1 and TRBJ1-1; D not resolved. The germline V and J ends were trimmed by 7 bases and 3 bases, with 13 bases remaining between them. The V gene's germline CDR1 is SGHRS and CDR2 YFSETQ. This CDR3 is 13 amino acids long. The CDR3: CASGLEVYTEAFF. In nucleotides, the CDR3 is TGCGCCAGCGGCCTAGAGGTGTACACTGAAGCTTTCTTT.

The chain couples TRBV28 to TRBJ2-3; D is possibly TRBD1 or TRBD2 (6 bases each). Germline V gene data show CDR1 as MDHEN and CDR2 as SYDVKM. The CDR3 is 16 residues long. Deletions cut 6 bases from V and 4 bases from J, with 20 bases between. CDR3 DNA: TGTGCCAGCAGAACCTGGAGGAGGGGGGACCCAGATACGCAGTATTTT. It translates to CASRTWRRGDPDTQYF.

The chain links TRBV6-1 to TRBJ2-7, with D possibly matching TRBD1 (6 bases). This CDR3 is 13 amino acids long. CDR1 MNHNS and CDR2 SASEGT come from the germline V gene. V was trimmed by 4 bases and J by 1 base, leaving 8 bases between them. The chain's CDR3 is CASSVGQSYEQYF. The CDR3 DNA reads TGTGCCAGCAGTGTTGGACAGTCCTACGAGCAGTACTTC.

This chain connects TRBV28 to TRBJ2-7; D may match TRBD1 or TRBD2 (5 bases each). Germline values: CDR1 MDHEN, CDR2 SYDVKM. The germline V and J ends were trimmed by 8 bases and 0 bases, with 20 bases remaining between them. This CDR3 spans 16 amino acids. CDR3 amino acids: CASPPSRAGISYEQYF. For the CDR3, the DNA is TGTGCCAGCCCCCCGAGCAGGGCCGGGATCTCCTACGAGCAGTACTTC.

Points on this clone: It is likely a read error, because the conserved phenylalanine at the end of the CDR3 is missing. The chain recombines TRBV6-6 with TRBJ1-5; maybe TRBD1 (5 bases). The V end was cut by 7 bases, the J end by 4 bases, with 11 bases between. The CDR3 loop spans 13 amino acids. CDR1 and CDR2 (germline): MNHNY, SVGAGI (reference sequence). The DNA for the CDR3 is TGTGCCAGCATGGAGGGGCGTAATCAGCCCCAGCATCTT. It codes for CASMEGRNQPQHL.

A word on this clone: The sample carries other DNA sequences with the same CDR3. V gene TRBV9 combines with J gene TRBJ1-5; TRBD1 might be the D (6 bases). Trimming cost V 2 bases and J 1 base, with 10 bases left between them. The germline V gene encodes CDR1 SGDLS and CDR2 YYNGEE. The CDR3 extends over 15 amino acids. CDR3 in DNA: TGTGCCAGCAGCGTGGATGGGGGCAGCAATCAGCCCCAGCATTTT. It encodes CASSVDGGSNQPQHF.

The chain couples TRBV5-1 to TRBJ1-2; D uncertain. Between the trimmed V and J ends, which lost 3 bases and 4 bases, there was a span of 16 bases. Germline CDR1 is SGHRS and CDR2 is YFSETQ. The CDR3 sequence is 15 residues long. Written as DNA, the CDR3 is TGCGCCAGCAGCTATCTAACTACTTCGGGCTATGGCTACACCTTC. Translation: CASSYLTTSGYGYTF.

J is TRBJ1-2 and V is TRBV2, with D possibly TRBD1 on 6 matching bases. The CDR3 covers 14 residues. Per the germline V gene, CDR1 is SNHLY and CDR2 is FYNNEI. V lost 5 bases and J lost 7, with 17 bases in between. The CDR3 here is CASSLRQELGGYTF. DNA for the CDR3: TGTGCCAGCAGTCTTAGACAGGAGTTGGGTGGCTACACCTTC.

The DNA of the CDR3 is TGTGCCAGCAGCTACACAGGGAACACTGAAGCTTTCTTT. Its translation: CASSYTGNTEAFF. The chain uses TRBV25-1 and TRBJ1-1, with a possible D match to TRBD1 (5 bases). The CDR3 sequence is 13 residues long. V dropped 6 bases and J dropped 1 base, with 9 bases sitting between them. The V gene's germline CDR1 is MGHDK and CDR2 SYGVNS.

The V call is TRBV19, the J call TRBJ2-1, with D perhaps assigned TRBD1 or TRBD2 (5 bases each). CDR1 and CDR2 from the germline V gene are LNHDA and SQIVND (reference sequence). The CDR3 has 16 residues. V lost 3 bases and J lost 9, with 21 bases in between. The CDR3 DNA follows: TGTGCCAGTAGTATGTGGGGGAGTGTTACAAAGGGTGAGCAGTTCTTC. Translating gives CASSMWGSVTKGEQFF.

This chain uses TRBV7-8 with TRBJ2-1; 9 nucleotides match TRBD1. Per germline, CDR1 SGHVS and CDR2 FQNEAQ. The length of the CDR3 is 15 residues. Trimming at V came to 6 bases and at J to 4 bases, leaving 7 bases not matched to a gene. CDR3 nucleotides: TGTGCCAGCAGAACGGACAGGGGTTCGTACAATGAGCAGTTCTTC. Its translation: CASRTDRGSYNEQFF.